The clone carrying this T cell receptor (beta chain) was found many times. Its specificity is unknown. An absence of ophthalmopathy progression within 18 months meant stable Graves' hyperthyroidism. Any patient presenting with uncontrolled infection, other autoimmune disease, pregnancy or lactation was left out. Thyroid ultrasound, orbital computed tomography, clinical symptoms, and serum thyroxine and TRAb underpinned diagnoses. RNA transcripts yielded amplified TCR beta CDR3 regions. First-round RT-PCR of the TCR CDR3 relied on the HTBI primer set. TCRdb reprocessed the multiplex PCR reads with MiXCR, giving one entry per CDR3 protein. The table lists about 740,000 distinct CDR3 sequences, around 15% of them singletons. This sample was taken from a study of T cells in Graves' hyperthyroidism and ophthalmopathy. Study observations and caveats: Appearing also in blood were most of the thyroid clonotypes expanded above 0.001.

Material: blood. The receptor comes from a woman under 30 with Graves' hyperthyroidism.

CDR3 nucleotides: TGTGCCAGCAGTTCCGGAAACACCATATATTTT. It encodes CASSSGNTIYF. V is TRBV3-1 and J is TRBJ1-3; no firm D call. This CDR3 is 11 amino acids long. From germline, CDR1 is LGHDT and CDR2 YNNKEL (reference sequence). V was clipped by 6 bases and J by 4 bases, with 4 bases between them.